This T cell receptor beta chain is from a study of cytomegalovirus exposure and HLA in healthy donors. The length of the CDR3 is 13 residues. Trimming stripped 8 bases from V and 10 bases from J, with 15 bases between. From germline, CDR1 is MGHDK and CDR2 SYGVNS. The PCR employed 60 Vbeta primers together with 13 Jbeta primers. TCRdb's copy holds only in-frame clones and misses some; the assay was immunoSEQ multiplex PCR. The sample has approximately 150,000 clones, about four fifths seen once. Regarding the study as a whole: In a later analysis, DRB1 alleles had the most associated TCRs; HLA-C alleles the fewest. A highly shared variant cluster was judged a likely technical artifact.

With regard to this clone: The antigen is undetermined.

The chain uses TRBV25-1 and TRBJ1-6; D unresolved. The source of this sequence is a male donor in good health and CMV-seropositive. The sample comprised PBMCs. CDR3 nucleotides: TGTGCCAGCGGGAAAATGGAGGGATCACCCCTCCACTTT. It codes for CASGKMEGSPLHF.